The T cell receptor (beta chain) described here comes from a study of blood T cell repertoires in COVID-19. The germline V gene has CDR1 LGHNA and CDR2 YNFKEQ. The CDR3 sequence is 15 residues long. V gave up 4 bases and J gave up 4 bases, with 15 bases separating them. Profiled with immunoSEQ multiplex PCR; TCRdb holds only in-frame clones, not every one. The sample yields 100,000 to 150,000 clones, approximately 90% seen once. The specimen sequenced was peripheral blood. The TCR originated in a man aged 50 to 59 with COVID-19, enrolled during active disease. The V and J genes are TRBV4-2 and TRBJ2-3; a possible D gene is TRBD2 (6 bases). CDR3 region: CASSPRDSLPDTQYF. CDR3 in DNA: TGTGCCAGCAGCCCCCGGGACTCCCTCCCAGATACGCAGTATTTT.